The 8 T cell receptor beta chains in this list originate from one sample, sequenced in a study of early T cells in non-severe SARS-CoV-2 infection. TCRdb passed the 5' RACE reads through MiXCR, listing each CDR3 protein once. Among approximately 43,000 distinct CDR3 sequences, roughly 7.1% were seen once, and the ten largest hold roughly 4.3%. The sample was whole blood. The receptors were gathered from an adult who was a healthcare worker with PCR-confirmed SARS-CoV-2 infection or an uninfected control (not recorded which).

This chain links TRBV9 with TRBJ1-1; TRBD1 agrees at 7 bases. The CDR3 spans 13 residues. V shed 0 bases, J shed 6 bases, and the junction held 2 bases outside the gene matches. CDR1 and CDR2 (germline): SGDLS, YYNGEE. CDR3 loop: CASSVGGGAEAFF. CDR3 nucleotides: TGTGCCAGCAGCGTAGGAGGGGGCGCTGAAGCTTTCTTT.

In this sample, this clonotype turned up many times. This rearrangement joins TRBV7-8 to TRBJ1-5; 7 bases align to TRBD1. J was trimmed by 4 bases and V by 5 bases; bases with no gene match: 17. The CDR3 sequence is 18 residues long. Per germline, CDR1 SGHVS and CDR2 FQNEAQ. The CDR3 DNA is TGTGCCAGCAGCCCCCAGGCGCGAATGGGACAGCAAAATCAGCCCCAGCATTTT. The encoded protein is CASSPQARMGQQNQPQHF.

A few counts support this clonotype. CDR3: CASAGRTEAFF. CDR3 bases: TGTGCCAGCGCGGGGCGCACTGAAGCTTTCTTT. V gene TRBV2 combines with J gene TRBJ1-1; TRBD1 might be the D (5 bases). The CDR3 contains 11 residues. Looked up from germline, CDR1 is SNHLY and CDR2 is FYNNEI. V was clipped by 8 bases and J by 4 bases, with 8 bases between them. Together with reference TRBV2 and TRBJ1-1, the CDR3 gives the full variable domain: EPEVTQTPSHQVTQMGQEVILRCVPISNHLYFYWYRQILGQKVEFLVSFYNNEISEKSEIFDDQFSVERPDGSNFTLKIRSTKLEDSAMYFCASAGRTEAFFGQGTRLTVV.

This rearrangement joins TRBV9 to TRBJ2-1; D is unclear. This CDR3 region has 13 residues. Trimming left V 4 bases short and J 4 bases short, with 9 bases between. The germline CDR1 and CDR2 sequences are SGDLS and YYNGEE. In DNA, the CDR3 is TGTGCCAGCAGCCCCGGACGATACAATGAGCAGTTCTTC. Amino acid sequence: CASSPGRYNEQFF. Filled out from reference TRBV9 and TRBJ2-1, the complete variable domain reads DSGVTQTPKHLITATGQRVTLRCSPRSGDLSVYWYQQSLDQGLQFLIQYYNGEERAKGNILERFSAQQFPDLHSELNLSSLELGDSALYFCASSPGRYNEQFFGPGTRLTVL.

This clonotype was counted a few times. The genes are TRBV4-1 and TRBJ2-5; possible D gene TRBD1, 7 bases. From germline, CDR1 is MGHRA and CDR2 YSYEKL. The V end was cut by 3 bases, the J end by 2 bases, with 13 bases between. The CDR3 length is 15 residues. The CDR3 DNA sequence: TGCGCCAGCAGCCATGGAGGGACAGCACAAGAGACCCAGTACTTC. Protein product: CASSHGGTAQETQYF.

This clonotype was picked up a small number of times. This rearrangement joins TRBV13 to TRBJ2-2; TRBD1 aligns across 9 bases. Germline lookup yields CDR1 PRHDT and CDR2 FYEKMQ (reference sequence). The CDR3 has 14 residues. Unmatched junction bases numbered 3, after V lost 3 bases and J lost 7 bases. Here the CDR3 reads CASSLGQGIGELFF. The CDR3 DNA follows: TGTGCCAGCAGCTTGGGACAGGGAATCGGGGAGCTGTTTTTT. The full variable domain, completed using reference TRBV13 and TRBJ2-2, is AAGVIQSPRHLIKEKRETATLKCYPIPRHDTVYWYQQGPGQDPQFLISFYEKMQSDKGSIPDRFSAQQFSDYHSELNMSSLELGDSALYFCASSLGQGIGELFFGEGSRLTVL.

Ten or more counts support this clonotype. The CDR3 is CAISVRTGNTGELFF. CDR3 bases: TGTGCCATCAGTGTAAGGACAGGGAACACCGGGGAGCTGTTTTTT. The V gene is TRBV10-3, the J gene TRBJ2-2; 7 nucleotides align to TRBD1. Unmatched junction bases numbered 3, after V lost 4 bases and J lost 1 base. The CDR3 runs 15 residues. Per the germline V gene, CDR1 is ENHRY and CDR2 is SYGVKD.

This clonotype was seen a handful of times. The chain joins TRBV13 to TRBJ1-5; 10 positions match TRBD1. V gave up 0 bases and J gave up 7 bases; unmatched junction bases: 3. The germline CDR1 and CDR2 sequences are PRHDT and FYEKMQ (reference sequence). The CDR3 extends over 15 amino acids. The CDR3 loop is CASSLGRTGGQPQHF. The CDR3 bases are TGTGCCAGCAGCTTAGGAAGGACAGGGGGACAGCCCCAGCATTTT.